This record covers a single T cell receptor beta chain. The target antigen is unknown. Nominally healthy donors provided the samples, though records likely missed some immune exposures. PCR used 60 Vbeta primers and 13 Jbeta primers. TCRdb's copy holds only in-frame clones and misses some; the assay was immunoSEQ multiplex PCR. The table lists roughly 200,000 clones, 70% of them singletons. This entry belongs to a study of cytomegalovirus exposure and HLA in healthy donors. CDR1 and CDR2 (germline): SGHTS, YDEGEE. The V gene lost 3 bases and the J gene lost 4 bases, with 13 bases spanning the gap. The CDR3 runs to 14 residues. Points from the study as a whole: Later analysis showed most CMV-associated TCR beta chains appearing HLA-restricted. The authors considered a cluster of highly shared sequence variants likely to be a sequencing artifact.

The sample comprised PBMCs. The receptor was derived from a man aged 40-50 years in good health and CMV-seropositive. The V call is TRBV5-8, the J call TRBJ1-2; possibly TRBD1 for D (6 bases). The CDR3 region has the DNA TGTGCCAGCAGCTCGGACAGTGGGGCCTATGGCTACACCTTC. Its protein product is CASSSDSGAYGYTF.